A selection of T cell receptor beta chains follows, all from one sample in a study of T cell responses to AZD1222 COVID-19 vaccine. Generated by immunoSEQ multiplex PCR, the TCRdb table keeps only in-frame clones and is missing some. The sample yields 130,000 to 150,000 clones, 75% to 85% seen once. Sequenced material: peripheral blood, taken on day 0 of MenACWY control vaccination. Receptors originate from an adult in good health. CDR3s include the opening cysteine and the closing phenylalanine or tryptophan. A D gene is named only where the DNA matches it firmly.

V: TRBV7-2; J: TRBJ1-2; D: .; CDR3: CASSLRATENYGYTF
V: TRBV6-5; J: TRBJ1-2; D: .; CDR3: CAGAGYNYGYTF
V: TRBV9; J: TRBJ2-3; D: .; CDR3: CASSVDRADAQYF
V: TRBV5-1; J: TRBJ2-3; D: TRBD2; CDR3: CASSLGRVAGADTQYF
V: TRBV27; J: TRBJ1-3; D: .; CDR3: CASSLAGAGNTIYF
V: TRBV7-8; J: TRBJ1-1; D: .; CDR3: CASSPAEQSFGTEAFF
V: TRBV7-2; J: TRBJ2-5; D: TRBD1; CDR3: CASSLYRGRETQYF
V: TRBV28; J: TRBJ1-5; D: TRBD1; CDR3: CASSSVGQGANQPQHF
V: TRBV7-9; J: TRBJ1-5; D: .; CDR3: CASSPGPSNQPQHF
V: TRBV7-9; J: TRBJ1-5; D: .; CDR3: CASSRGLSNPQHF
V: TRBV29-1; J: TRBJ1-5; D: TRBD1; CDR3: CSVAPGQGQPQHF
V: TRBV24-1; J: TRBJ2-7; D: TRBD1; CDR3: CATSVDGLDDRGLYEQYF
V: TRBV3-1/TRBV3-2; J: TRBJ1-4; D: .; CDR3: CASSSVIWGSGEKLFF
V: TRBV5-8; J: TRBJ2-1; D: TRBD2; CDR3: CASSSGLDTGNEQFF
V: TRBV11-1; J: TRBJ2-1; D: TRBD1; CDR3: CASSLRGTGSRGEQFF
V: TRBV19; J: TRBJ1-2; D: .; CDR3: CASSTTSGAGYGYTF
V: TRBV18; J: TRBJ2-3; D: TRBD2; CDR3: CASSTSGGTDTQYF
V: TRBV2; J: TRBJ2-1; D: .; CDR3: CASSEQRQGYSEQFF
V: TRBV19; J: TRBJ2-3; D: .; CDR3: CASSMAGSTDTQYF
V: TRBV10-3; J: TRBJ1-2; D: .; CDR3: CAISEWAAANYGYTF
V: TRBV7-2; J: TRBJ1-2; D: .; CDR3: CASSFGTKLDSSF
V: TRBV6-5; J: TRBJ2-7; D: .; CDR3: CASRKSAGKFYEQYF
V: TRBV30; J: TRBJ2-3; D: .; CDR3: CAWSVRQTDTQYF
V: TRBV28; J: TRBJ1-2; D: TRBD1; CDR3: CASNLNRGNYGYTF
V: TRBV7-6; J: TRBJ1-3; D: .; CDR3: CASSRATGIVGNTIYF
V: TRBV10-3; J: TRBJ1-1; D: .; CDR3: CAISSQGLNTEAFF
V: TRBV19; J: TRBJ1-5; D: .; CDR3: CASSIGSGNPGSNQPQHF
V: TRBV11-2; J: TRBJ2-2; D: .; CDR3: CASSSSGYTGELFF
V: TRBV5-5; J: TRBJ1-1; D: .; CDR3: CASSRGWTGNTEAFF
V: TRBV19; J: TRBJ1-6; D: .; CDR3: CASSARGYSYNSPLHF
V: TRBV18; J: TRBJ2-3; D: .; CDR3: CASSHWGQVPTDTQYF
V: TRBV5-5; J: TRBJ1-6; D: .; CDR3: CASSLQLNSPLHF
V: TRBV7-9; J: TRBJ2-7; D: TRBD1; CDR3: CASSLGQGEYYEQYF
V: TRBV7-9; J: TRBJ2-3; D: TRBD2; CDR3: CAILAGGRGDTQYF
V: TRBV7-2; J: TRBJ2-3; D: TRBD2; CDR3: CASSLTSVTDTQYF
V: TRBV5-4; J: TRBJ2-2; D: .; CDR3: CASSPRATGPLWGELFF
V: TRBV5-4; J: TRBJ2-1; D: TRBD1; CDR3: CVSSAGQGGWGGEQFF
V: TRBV28; J: TRBJ1-1; D: .; CDR3: CASSLSSPRITEAFF
V: TRBV11-2; J: TRBJ2-3; D: TRBD2; CDR3: CASSLRLAGAYTDTQYF
V: TRBV24-1; J: TRBJ2-5; D: TRBD2; CDR3: CATSDPRGVQETQYF